These 18 T cell receptor beta chains originate from one sample sequenced in a study of cytomegalovirus exposure and HLA in healthy donors. Vbeta (60) and Jbeta (13) primers were used in the PCR. Clones were sequenced by immunoSEQ multiplex PCR, and TCRdb holds only the in-frame ones, with some missing. The sample shows about 160,000 clones, around 78% of them seen only once. Material: PBMCs. These receptor sequences come from a man in his forties in good health and CMV-seronegative.

This clone appeared a single time. The chain has TRBV6-5 and TRBJ2-7; D possibly corresponds to TRBD2 (5 bases). The germline V gene encodes CDR1 MNHEY and CDR2 SVGAGI. Deletions cut 6 bases from V and 3 bases from J, with 12 bases between. There are 13 residues in the CDR3. This CDR3 is CASSQPGIYEQYF. The DNA of the CDR3 is TGTGCCAGCAGCCAGCCGGGGATCTACGAGCAGTACTTC.

Turning to this clone: This same CDR3 is encoded by further DNA sequences in the sample. This rearrangement joins TRBV5-1 to TRBJ2-7; TRBD1 matches 9 bases. The J segment lost 3 bases and the V segment lost 4 bases, leaving 8 bases of the junction unmatched. Germline-derived CDR1 and CDR2 are SGHRS and YFSETQ. The CDR3 sequence is 15 residues long. In DNA form, the CDR3 reads TGCGCCAGCAGCCTCTCCGGGACAGGGATCTACGAGCAGTACTTC. As protein: CASSLSGTGIYEQYF.

This clone was counted once. The chain combines TRBV11-3 with TRBJ1-4; 10 nucleotides agree with TRBD1. Germline lookup yields CDR1 SGHNT and CDR2 YENEEA. The V gene end was trimmed by 3 bases and the J gene end by 3 bases; junction bases not matched to a gene: 10. The CDR3 consists of 18 residues. CDR3 in amino acids: CASSLAWDRGNANEKLFF. The CDR3 nucleotides read TGTGCCAGCAGCTTGGCGTGGGACAGGGGTAATGCTAATGAAAAACTGTTTTTT. Full variable domain (missing parts from reference TRBV11-3 and TRBJ1-4): EAGVVQSPRYKIIEKKQPVAFWCNPISGHNTLYWYLQNLGQGPELLIRYENEEAVDDSQLPKDRFSAERLKGVDSTLKIQPAELGDSAVYLCASSLAWDRGNANEKLFFGSGTQLSVL.

This clone was found a few times. The genes are TRBV11-3 and TRBJ2-1; no clear D gene. Germline V gene lookup returns CDR1 SGHNT and CDR2 YENEEA. V lost 0 bases and J 5 bases, leaving 5 bases between the germline ends. This CDR3 has 13 amino acids. In DNA, the CDR3 is TGTGCCAGCAGCTTAGACCCGGACAATGAGCAGTTCTTC. This codes for CASSLDPDNEQFF.

The CDR3 bases are TGTGCCAGCAGTCACCGGGACAGGGGGACCTACGAGCAGTACTTC. Translation gives CASSHRDRGTYEQYF. This chain joins TRBV6-5 and TRBJ2-7; 11 bases line up with TRBD1. The CDR3 is made up of 15 amino acids. J lost 2 bases, V lost 5 bases, and 5 bases had no gene match. The germline V gene has CDR1 MNHEY and CDR2 SVGAGI.

As regards this clone: At one boundary the junction diverges from the germline segment, which might be a read error. The rearrangement uses TRBV5-6 and TRBJ2-6; TRBD2 might be the D (6 bases). The CDR3 contains 16 residues. Germline V gives CDR1 SGHDT, CDR2 YYEEEE. The CDR3 is CASSLVGEAGANGLTF. In DNA form, the CDR3 reads TGTGCCAGCAGCCTGGTGGGGGAGGCTGGGGCCAACGGCCTGACTTTC.

The V call is TRBV5-8, the J call TRBJ2-7; no clear D. V dropped 3 bases and J dropped 3 bases, with 13 bases sitting between them. This CDR3 has 14 amino acids. Germline V gene data show CDR1 as SGHTS and CDR2 as YDEGEE. The CDR3 here is CASSYIRGDYEQYF. The CDR3 nucleotides are TGTGCCAGCAGCTATATCCGTGGAGACTACGAGCAGTACTTC.

This rearrangement joins TRBV11-2 to TRBJ2-2; D unclear. The V end lost 1 base, the J end lost 4 bases, and 4 bases lay between the germline ends. This CDR3 has 13 amino acids. The germline V gene has CDR1 SGHAT and CDR2 FQNNGV. The chain's CDR3 is CASSLASTGELFF. The CDR3 coding sequence is TGTGCCAGCAGCTTAGCCAGCACCGGGGAGCTGTTTTTT.

This chain uses TRBV5-4 with TRBJ2-1; 7 nucleotides align to TRBD2. Trimming at V came to 6 bases and at J to 5 bases, leaving 8 bases not matched to a gene. The V gene's germline CDR1 is SGHNT and CDR2 YYREEE (reference sequence). This CDR3 spans 14 amino acids. CDR3 in DNA: TGTGCCAGCATGGGGGGGGACGAAAACAATGAGCAGTTCTTC. It yields the protein CASMGGDENNEQFF.

The J gene is TRBJ2-5, the V gene TRBV4-1, with 8 bases lining up with TRBD1. CDR1 and CDR2 from the germline V gene are MGHRA and YSYEKL. With V trimmed by 1 base and J by 4 bases, 2 bases remained unmatched. The CDR3 length is 14 residues. CDR3 residues: CASSQVRGRETQYF. The CDR3 region has the DNA TGCGCCAGCAGCCAAGTCAGGGGGCGAGAGACCCAGTACTTC.

The chain links TRBV28 to TRBJ2-2, with 7 bases fitting TRBD2. The length of the CDR3 is 16 residues. J lost 5 bases, V lost 5 bases, and 11 bases had no gene match. Looked up from germline, CDR1 is MDHEN and CDR2 is SYDVKM. CDR3 in DNA: TGTGCCAGCAGTCCCCCTGGGAGGGTGGGAACCGGGGAGCTGTTTTTT. Protein: CASSPPGRVGTGELFF.

The chain uses TRBV27 and TRBJ2-7; 9 bases map to TRBD1. This CDR3 contains 16 residues. V was clipped by 2 bases and J by 3 bases; unmatched bases: 8. CDR1 MNHEY and CDR2 SMNVEV come from the germline V gene (reference sequence). As DNA, the CDR3 is TGTGCCAGCAGTTTAGTGGGGACAGGGAGGGTCTACGAGCAGTACTTC. Translating it yields CASSLVGTGRVYEQYF.

In DNA form, the CDR3 reads TGTGCCAGCAGTTTATATTGGTTGGGGAGGAGCTCCGTCGAGCAGTACTTC. This sequence encodes CASSLYWLGRSSVEQYF. The chain is built from TRBV27 and TRBJ2-7, with D tentatively TRBD2 (6 bases). Germline V gene sequence: CDR1 MNHEY, CDR2 SMNVEV (reference sequence). V was cut by 1 base and J by 6 bases, with 22 bases left in between. The CDR3 sequence is 17 residues long.

The chain uses TRBV18 and TRBJ2-5; TRBD1 agrees at 9 bases. The germline gives CDR1 KGHSH, CDR2 LQKENI. With 4 bases clipped from V and 5 bases from J, the junction kept 2 bases outside the gene matches. The CDR3 is 13 amino acids. CDR3 nucleotide sequence: TGTGCCAGCTCACTAGGACAGGGGGAGACCCAGTACTTC. Its protein is CASSLGQGETQYF.

V and J are TRBV25-1 and TRBJ2-7, with D unclear. Germline V CDR1 and CDR2: MGHDK, SYGVNS. The V end was cut by 4 bases, the J end by 2 bases, with 3 bases between. The length of the CDR3 is 11 residues. CDR3 sequence (DNA): TGTGCCAGCAGTGGAGCCTACGAGCAGTACTTC. This sequence encodes CASSGAYEQYF.

This clone was detected a few times. This chain connects TRBV19 to TRBJ1-5; D unclear. This CDR3 comprises 15 residues. Germline V gives CDR1 LNHDA, CDR2 SQIVND (reference sequence). The ends were cut back, 4 bases at V and 0 bases at J, with 10 bases in the middle. The CDR3 DNA sequence: TGTGCCAGTAGTAGGGCAGGAGGTAGCAATCAGCCCCAGCATTTT. It translates to CASSRAGGSNQPQHF.

The chain carries TRBV7-9 and TRBJ2-5; D is uncertain. Trimming shortened V by 1 base and J by 2 bases, and 11 bases separated the two germline ends. Germline V CDR1 and CDR2: SEHNR, FQNEAQ (reference sequence). This CDR3 contains 15 residues. CDR3 residues: CASSLGSSVQETQYF. The CDR3 DNA sequence: TGTGCCAGCAGCTTAGGGTCGTCAGTACAAGAGACCCAGTACTTC.

This clone came up a few times. The rearrangement joins TRBV7-2 to TRBJ2-1, with TRBD2 as a possible D gene (6 bases). V shed 5 bases and J shed 2 bases, with 16 bases lying between them. The CDR3 has 16 amino acids. Per the germline V gene, CDR1 is SGHTA and CDR2 is FQGNSA. Written as DNA, the CDR3 is TGTGCCAGCAGCATCGCCGGGACTGGCCCCTACAATGAGCAGTTCTTC. Residues: CASSIAGTGPYNEQFF.